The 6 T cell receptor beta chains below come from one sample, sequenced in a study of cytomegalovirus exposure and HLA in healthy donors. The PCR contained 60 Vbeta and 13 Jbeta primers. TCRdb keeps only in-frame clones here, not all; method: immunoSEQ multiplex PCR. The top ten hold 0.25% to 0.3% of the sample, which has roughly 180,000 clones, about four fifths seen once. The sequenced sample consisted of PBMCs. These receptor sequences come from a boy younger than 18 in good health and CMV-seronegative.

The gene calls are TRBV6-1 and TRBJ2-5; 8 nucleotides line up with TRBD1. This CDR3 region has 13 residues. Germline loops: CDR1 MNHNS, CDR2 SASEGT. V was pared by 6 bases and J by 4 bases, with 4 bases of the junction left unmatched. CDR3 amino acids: CASRDRVGETQYF. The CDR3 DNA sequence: TGTGCCAGCAGGGACAGGGTCGGAGAGACCCAGTACTTC.

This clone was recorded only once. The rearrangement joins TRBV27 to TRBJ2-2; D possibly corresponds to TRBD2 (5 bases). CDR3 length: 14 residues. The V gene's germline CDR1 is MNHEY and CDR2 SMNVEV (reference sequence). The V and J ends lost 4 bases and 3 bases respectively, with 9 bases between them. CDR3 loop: CASSWRFDTGELFF. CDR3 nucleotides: TGTGCCAGCAGTTGGAGGTTTGACACCGGGGAGCTGTTTTTT.

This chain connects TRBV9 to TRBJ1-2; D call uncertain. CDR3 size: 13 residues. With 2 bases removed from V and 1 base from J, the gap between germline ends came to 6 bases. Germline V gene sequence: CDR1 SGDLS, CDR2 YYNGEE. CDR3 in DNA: TGTGCCAGCAGCGTTACAGTTAACTATGGCTACACCTTC. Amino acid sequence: CASSVTVNYGYTF.

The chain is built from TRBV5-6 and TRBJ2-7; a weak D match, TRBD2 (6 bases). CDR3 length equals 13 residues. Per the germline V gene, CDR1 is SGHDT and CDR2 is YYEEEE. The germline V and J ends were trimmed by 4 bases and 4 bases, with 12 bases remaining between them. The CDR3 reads CASSLGRTYEQYF. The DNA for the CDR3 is TGTGCCAGCAGCCTGGGGAGGACTTACGAGCAGTACTTC.

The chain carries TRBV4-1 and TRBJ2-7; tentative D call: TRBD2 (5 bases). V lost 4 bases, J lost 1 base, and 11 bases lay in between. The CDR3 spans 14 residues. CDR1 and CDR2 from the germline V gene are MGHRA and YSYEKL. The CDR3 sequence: CASSLRGDSYEQYF. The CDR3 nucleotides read TGCGCCAGCAGCCTCCGGGGAGATTCCTACGAGCAGTACTTC.

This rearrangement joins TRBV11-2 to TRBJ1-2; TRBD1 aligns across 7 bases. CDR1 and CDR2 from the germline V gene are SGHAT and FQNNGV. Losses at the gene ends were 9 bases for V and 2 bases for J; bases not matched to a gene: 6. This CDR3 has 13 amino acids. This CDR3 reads CASKLTGNYGYTF. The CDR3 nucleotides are TGTGCCAGTAAACTGACAGGGAACTATGGCTACACCTTC.